These T cell receptor beta chains were read from a single sample in a study of blood T cell repertoires in COVID-19. Using immunoSEQ multiplex PCR, the repertoire was profiled, and TCRdb retains in-frame clones only, with some absent. The sample records some 180,000 clones, about four fifths being singletons. The sequenced sample consisted of peripheral blood. The origin of the receptors is a woman over 75 with COVID-19, enrolled during active disease. Both conserved end residues are part of each CDR3. The D gene is left open where the match is weak. Part of the rows lack a size; the others show once, few, many or a class for expanded clones.

j_gene	d_gene	abundance	v_gene	CDR3nt	CDR3aa
TRBJ1-5	TRBD1	-	TRBV7-9	TGTGCCAGCAGCTCCGGGACAGGGAAGGCTCAGCCCCAGCATTTT	CASSSGTGKAQPQHF
TRBJ1-5	TRBD1	-	TRBV6-5	TGTGCCAGCAGGGGACAGATCGGTCAGCCCCAGCATTTT	CASRGQIGQPQHF
TRBJ2-1	-	-	TRBV4-3	TGCGCCAGCAGCCAAGTCGGGGGTTACAATGAGCAGTTCTTC	CASSQVGGYNEQFF
TRBJ2-1	TRBD1	once	TRBV5-4	TGTGCCAGCAGCTGGACAGGGGGCCTCGGTGAGCAGTTCTTC	CASSWTGGLGEQFF
TRBJ2-1	TRBD1	-	TRBV5-5	TGTGCCAGCAGCTTCAGGGGGCAACCCTACAATGAGCAGTTCTTC	CASSFRGQPYNEQFF
TRBJ2-5	TRBD1	-	TRBV2	TGTGCCAGTAGGGACAGTTCGTACCAAGAGACCCAGTACTTC	CASRDSSYQETQYF
TRBJ2-7	TRBD2	-	TRBV7-9	TGTGCCAGCAGCTTATCCGGGCGGGGGACCTACGAGCAGTACTTC	CASSLSGRGTYEQYF
TRBJ2-7	-	-	TRBV3-1/TRBV3-2	TGTGCCAGCAGCCAAGTCAACAGACCCTACGAGCAGTACTTC	CASSQVNRPYEQYF
TRBJ1-3	-	-	TRBV5-1	TGCGCCAGCAGTCCCGACGGCACGGGGGGAAACACCATATATTTT	CASSPDGTGGNTIYF
TRBJ1-3	TRBD1	once	TRBV10-3	TGTGCCAACGGACAGGGAGGAAATGGAAACACCATATATTTT	CANGQGGNGNTIYF
TRBJ1-2	TRBD1	few	TRBV2	TGTGCCAGCAGGGACGCCGGGACAGGGGGCGGCTACACCTTC	CASRDAGTGGGYTF
TRBJ2-1	TRBD2	once	TRBV28	TGTGCCAGCAGTCCCCCATGGGGGGGCAATGAGCAGTTCTTC	CASSPPWGGNEQFF
TRBJ2-6	TRBD2	-	TRBV6-2/TRBV6-3	TGTGCCAGCAGTTGGCCGGGGGGCTCTGGGGCCAACGTCCTGACTTTC	CASSWPGGSGANVLTF
TRBJ2-7	-	-	TRBV29-1	TGCAGCGTAAGACAGTCGTTCTCCTACGAGCAGTACTTC	CSVRQSFSYEQYF
TRBJ2-7	-	-	TRBV6-5	TGTGCCAGCAGCTCCGACAAGACCTACGAGCAGTACTTC	CASSSDKTYEQYF
TRBJ1-4	-	-	TRBV5-1	TGCGCCAGCAGCTTGGGGACTCGAGAAAAACTGTTTTTT	CASSLGTREKLFF
TRBJ1-4	-	-	TRBV7-9	TGTGCCAGCAGCTCCGTTAGCGTCAATGAAAAACTGTTTTTT	CASSSVSVNEKLFF
TRBJ1-3	-	-	TRBV7-9	TGTGCCAGCAGCTTGAGCCAGGCCTCTGGAAACACCATATATTTT	CASSLSQASGNTIYF
TRBJ1-2	-	-	TRBV28	TGTGCCAGCAGCCCCCTCCCCCAAATGCGGTATGGCTACACCTTC	CASSPLPQMRYGYTF
TRBJ2-5	-	once	TRBV25-1	TGTGCCAGCAGTACCCCGGGAGTCCAAGAGACCCAGTACTTC	CASSTPGVQETQYF
TRBJ2-1	-	-	TRBV4-1	TGCGCCAGCAGCGTCCGGAGCTACAATGAGCAGTTCTTC	CASSVRSYNEQFF
TRBJ2-7	-	-	TRBV11-2	TGTGCCAGCAGCTTAGACCGAACAGTCTACGAGCAGTACTTC	CASSLDRTVYEQYF
TRBJ1-2	-	-	TRBV7-2	TGTGCCAGCAGCGCCGGACAGAACTATGGCTACACCTTC	CASSAGQNYGYTF
TRBJ1-1	TRBD1	-	TRBV5-1	TGCGCCAGCAGCCCGGGACAGGGGTTCTCGGGGGCTTTCTTT	CASSPGQGFSGAFF